The 24 T cell receptor beta chains below come from one sample, sequenced in a study of shared clonotypes between healthy human individuals. The data were produced by immunoSEQ multiplex PCR, yet TCRdb's version contains in-frame clones alone and is incomplete. The sample shows about 1 million clones, about 76% of them seen only once. Sequenced: memory CD4+ T cells sorted from blood. The subset here: CD45RA-negative fraction. The receptors were gathered from a man aged 18 to 35 in good health.

The chain couples TRBV11-2 to TRBJ1-2, with 7 bases that match TRBD1. Germline V lookup: CDR1 SGHAT, CDR2 FQNNGV. This CDR3 contains 13 residues. The V and J ends lost 5 bases and 6 bases, in that order; junction bases with no gene match: 6. The CDR3 sequence is CASSPSRGNGYTF. The CDR3 nucleotides are TGTGCCAGCAGCCCCAGCAGGGGGAATGGCTACACCTTC.

On this clone itself: One junction end disagrees with the germline gene, perhaps due to a read error. The chain recombines TRBV7-9 with TRBJ2-7; tentative D call: TRBD1 (7 bases). The germline gives CDR1 SEHNR, CDR2 FQNEAQ (reference sequence). The CDR3 loop spans 13 amino acids. This chain's CDR3 is CASSPGQITGGIF. The CDR3 bases are TGTGCCAGCAGCCCGGGACAGATAACCGGGGGAATCTTC.

The J gene is TRBJ2-5, the V gene TRBV28, with D perhaps TRBD2 (5 bases). Trimming pared 8 bases from V and 3 bases from J, leaving 7 bases between. The V gene's germline CDR1 is MDHEN and CDR2 SYDVKM. This CDR3 spans 11 amino acids. The CDR3 nucleotides are TGTGCCAGCCTCGGGGAAGAGACCCAGTACTTC. This translates into CASLGEETQYF.

The chain couples TRBV7-2 to TRBJ2-5; possible D gene TRBD2, 5 bases. Per germline, CDR1 SGHTA and CDR2 FQGNSA. Deletions cut 5 bases from V and 4 bases from J, with 23 bases between. CDR3 length: 17 residues. The CDR3 protein is CASSPSGSRSKGETQYF. CDR3 coding DNA: TGTGCCAGCAGCCCCTCGGGGTCCCGGTCAAAAGGAGAGACCCAGTACTTC.

V gene TRBV2 combines with J gene TRBJ2-3; 7 bases fit TRBD2. The CDR3 runs to 15 residues. V was pared by 7 bases and J by 2 bases, with 9 bases of the junction left unmatched. The germline V gene encodes CDR1 SNHLY and CDR2 FYNNEI. Here the CDR3 DNA reads TGTGCCAGCAATCTAAGAGCGGGAAACACAGATACGCAGTATTTT. It codes for CASNLRAGNTDTQYF.

CDR3 amino acids: CSVDGLAGHGVNEQFF. CDR3 sequence (DNA): TGCAGCGTTGATGGACTAGCGGGACATGGGGTGAATGAGCAGTTCTTC. This rearrangement joins TRBV29-1 to TRBJ2-1, with 12 positions matching TRBD2. CDR3 length equals 16 residues. Per germline, CDR1 SQVTM and CDR2 ANQGSEA. The trim removed 3 bases at V and 7 bases at J, leaving 10 bases unmatched.

This clone showed up just a few times. The genes are TRBV5-1 and TRBJ1-6, with D uncertain. Trimming left V 4 bases short and J 5 bases short, with 10 bases between. Germline loops: CDR1 SGHRS, CDR2 YFSETQ. The CDR3 runs 14 residues. This CDR3 reads CASSTGDDNSPLHF. The CDR3 nucleotides are TGCGCCAGCAGCACCGGGGATGATAATTCACCCCTCCACTTT.

The V gene is TRBV5-4, the J gene TRBJ1-1; 8 bases agree with TRBD1. CDR3 length: 16 amino acids. Germline values: CDR1 SGHNT, CDR2 YYREEE (reference sequence). Losses at the gene ends were 4 bases for V and 6 bases for J; bases not matched to a gene: 14. The CDR3 sequence is CASSPPDTGGGSEAFF. CDR3 bases: TGTGCCAGCAGCCCGCCCGATACAGGGGGAGGGTCTGAAGCTTTCTTT. Using reference TRBV5-4 and TRBJ1-1 for the parts outside the CDR3, the full variable domain is ETGVTQSPTHLIKTRGQQVTLRCSSQSGHNTVSWYQQALGQGPQFIFQYYREEENGRGNFPPRFSGLQFPNYSSELNVNALELDDSALYLCASSPPDTGGGSEAFFGQGTRLTVV.

The rearrangement joins TRBV29-1 to TRBJ2-3; 9 bases fit TRBD2. The V gene's germline CDR1 is SQVTM and CDR2 ANQGSEA. The CDR3 is 13 residues long. After removal of 3 bases from V and 6 bases from J, the junction contained 4 bases not matched to a gene. CDR3 residues: CSVEAGGPDTQYF. CDR3 DNA: TGCAGCGTTGAGGCGGGGGGGCCCGATACGCAGTATTTT.

As regards this clone: The sample holds other DNA sequences that translate to the same CDR3. The chain links TRBV20-1 to TRBJ1-1; no definite D call. V was trimmed by 3 bases and J by 2 bases, leaving 4 bases between them. Per germline, CDR1 DFQATT and CDR2 SNEGSKA (reference sequence). CDR3 length: 11 residues. The CDR3 loop reads CSASQNTEAFF. CDR3 coding DNA: TGCAGTGCTAGCCAAAACACTGAAGCTTTCTTT.

The chain links TRBV5-1 to TRBJ2-2; 8 positions match TRBD2. With V trimmed by 1 base and J by 9 bases, 5 bases remained unmatched. The V gene's germline CDR1 is SGHRS and CDR2 YFSETQ. This CDR3 comprises 14 residues. CDR3 DNA sequence: TGCGCCAGCAGCTTGACGGGGGGGAGCCGGGAGCTGTTTTTT. Amino acid sequence: CASSLTGGSRELFF.

This clone was detected a few times. This chain links TRBV30 with TRBJ2-6; possibly TRBD2 for D (6 bases). CDR3 size: 16 residues. V lost 1 base and J lost 4, with 14 bases in between. Germline CDR1 is GTSNPN and CDR2 is SVGIG (reference sequence). The CDR3 DNA sequence: TGTGCCTGGAGTGATGGGAGGATCCCCGGGGCCAACGTCCTGACTTTC. Amino acid sequence: CAWSDGRIPGANVLTF.

The chain couples TRBV7-6 to TRBJ1-3, with TRBD1 matching over 9 bases. V shed 5 bases and J 3 bases; nucleotides not matched to a gene: 8. The CDR3 runs 16 residues. Germline lookup yields CDR1 SGHVS and CDR2 FNYEAQ. CDR3 nucleotides: TGTGCCAGCAGCACAGGGGGACAGGGCGGTGGAAACACCATATATTTT. Translating gives CASSTGGQGGGNTIYF.

The V gene is TRBV11-3, the J gene TRBJ2-2; the D gene is possibly TRBD2 (5 bases). The CDR3 is made up of 17 amino acids. Germline V gene lookup returns CDR1 SGHNT and CDR2 YENEEA. The ends were cut back, 5 bases at V and 3 bases at J, with 19 bases in the middle. CDR3 DNA sequence: TGTGCCAGCAGCCCCCCGGTGCGAGGGCCAGACACCGGGGAGCTGTTTTTT. The encoded protein is CASSPPVRGPDTGELFF. Full variable domain (outside the CDR3, taken from reference TRBV11-3 and TRBJ2-2): EAGVVQSPRYKIIEKKQPVAFWCNPISGHNTLYWYLQNLGQGPELLIRYENEEAVDDSQLPKDRFSAERLKGVDSTLKIQPAELGDSAVYLCASSPPVRGPDTGELFFGEGSRLTVL.

The rearrangement links TRBV5-1 to TRBJ1-1; a possible D gene is TRBD1 (6 bases). The germline V and J ends were trimmed by 0 bases and 5 bases, with 11 bases remaining between them. CDR1 and CDR2 from the germline V gene are SGHRS and YFSETQ. This CDR3 has 14 residues. CDR3 region: CASSLDGRGTEAFF. The CDR3 DNA reads as TGCGCCAGCAGCTTGGATGGCAGGGGTACTGAAGCTTTCTTT.

The chain carries TRBV5-1 and TRBJ2-1, with D uncertain. The CDR3 contains 13 residues. The V end lost 4 bases, the J end lost 8 bases, and 13 bases lay between the germline ends. Per the germline V gene, CDR1 is SGHRS and CDR2 is YFSETQ. CDR3 sequence reads: CASSRATRDEQFF. Written as DNA, the CDR3 is TGCGCCAGCAGCCGGGCCACAAGAGATGAGCAGTTCTTC. The full variable domain, in which reference TRBV5-1 and TRBJ2-1 provide the parts outside the CDR3, is KAGVTQTPRYLIKTRGQQVTLSCSPISGHRSVSWYQQTPGQGLQFLFEYFSETQRNKGNFPGRFSGRQFSNSRSEMNVSTLELGDSALYLCASSRATRDEQFFGPGTRLTVL.

This clone was detected only once. V is TRBV2 and J is TRBJ2-1; D is uncertain. Looked up from germline, CDR1 is SNHLY and CDR2 is FYNNEI. This CDR3 contains 11 residues. Trimming shortened V by 6 bases and J by 7 bases, and 7 bases separated the two germline ends. The CDR3 sequence: CASRRNNEQFF. The CDR3 DNA follows: TGTGCCAGCAGGAGGAATAATGAGCAGTTCTTC. The full variable domain, rest sourced from reference TRBV2 and TRBJ2-1, is EPEVTQTPSHQVTQMGQEVILRCVPISNHLYFYWYRQILGQKVEFLVSFYNNEISEKSEIFDDQFSVERPDGSNFTLKIRSTKLEDSAMYFCASRRNNEQFFGPGTRLTVL.

The J gene is TRBJ1-1, the V gene TRBV5-6, with D possibly matching TRBD1 (6 bases). Trimming pared 0 bases from V and 0 bases from J, leaving 9 bases between. This CDR3 contains 15 residues. Germline V gene sequence: CDR1 SGHDT, CDR2 YYEEEE. CDR3 protein: CASSLEGGMNTEAFF. CDR3 DNA: TGTGCCAGCAGCTTGGAAGGGGGTATGAACACTGAAGCTTTCTTT.

The DNA for the CDR3 is TGTGCCAGCACCCGACCTGGGACAGGGAGGAACACTGAAGCTTTCTTT. Translated: CASTRPGTGRNTEAFF. The chain links TRBV5-4 to TRBJ1-1; 9 bases are a match to TRBD1. This CDR3 has 16 residues. Per germline, CDR1 SGHNT and CDR2 YYREEE (reference sequence). V lost 6 bases to trimming and J lost 1 base; unmatched junction nucleotides: 10.

This chain connects TRBV7-9 to TRBJ1-5; a possible D gene is TRBD1 (5 bases). CDR1 and CDR2 (germline): SEHNR, FQNEAQ (reference sequence). V was cut by 3 bases and J by 6 bases, with 24 bases left in between. CDR3 length: 18 amino acids. The CDR3 loop reads CASSLGPQGSEGTQPQHF. The CDR3 DNA reads as TGTGCCAGCAGCTTGGGACCCCAGGGATCAGAGGGCACTCAGCCCCAGCATTTT.

The chain is built from TRBV5-5 and TRBJ2-5, with 13 bases identical to TRBD2. Germline V lookup: CDR1 SGHKS, CDR2 YYEKEE (reference sequence). The trim removed 5 bases at V and 5 bases at J, leaving 9 bases unmatched. This CDR3 spans 16 amino acids. CDR3 in amino acids: CASSSWTSGSGETQYF. The CDR3 DNA reads TGTGCCAGCAGTTCATGGACTAGCGGGAGTGGGGAGACCCAGTACTTC. The variable domain in full, with the rest retrieved from reference TRBV5-5 and TRBJ2-5, is DAGVTQSPTHLIKTRGQQVTLRCSPISGHKSVSWYQQVLGQGPQFIFQYYEKEERGRGNFPDRFSARQFPNYSSELNVNALLLGDSALYLCASSSWTSGSGETQYFGPGTRLLVL.

Only a few counts were recorded for this clone. This chain joins TRBV7-6 and TRBJ1-1; 8 bases are shared with TRBD1. The CDR3 is 16 residues long. Germline V lookup: CDR1 SGHVS, CDR2 FNYEAQ. Trimming took 1 base from V and 4 from J; bases not matched to a gene: 8. The CDR3 sequence is CASSLDIQGATTEAFF. CDR3 nucleotides: TGTGCCAGCAGCTTAGATATTCAGGGGGCGACCACTGAAGCTTTCTTT.

The chain recombines TRBV28 with TRBJ2-1; D is uncertain. The V and J ends lost 5 bases and 3 bases respectively, with 17 bases between them. Germline V lookup: CDR1 MDHEN, CDR2 SYDVKM. The CDR3 has 16 amino acids. The CDR3 protein is CASSLATTSLYNEQFF. CDR3 nucleotides: TGTGCCAGCAGTCTCGCCACCACGTCTCTCTACAATGAGCAGTTCTTC.

Regarding this clone: Other DNA sequences in the same sample also yield this CDR3. This chain links TRBV5-1 with TRBJ1-3; D gene unclear. From germline, CDR1 is SGHRS and CDR2 YFSETQ. This CDR3 is built from 15 residues. V gave up 0 bases and J gave up 0 bases, with 7 bases separating them. The CDR3 sequence is CASSLGPGSGNTIYF. CDR3 nucleotides: TGCGCCAGCAGCTTGGGGCCGGGCTCTGGAAACACCATATATTTT.